These 2 T cell receptor beta chains originate from one sample sequenced in a study of CD8+ T cells in alopecia areata. Isolated RNA was reverse transcribed into cDNA used as the sequencing template. Data came from immunoSEQ multiplex PCR; TCRdb stores just in-frame clones and leaves some out. The table includes 130,000 to 150,000 clones, 51% detected once. The sequenced sample was CD4+ T cells sorted from blood, obtained at week 0. The receptor set was obtained from a human donor with alopecia areata.

This sequence joins TRBV6-6 and TRBJ2-3; D call uncertain. The CDR3 sequence is 15 residues long. The germline V gene encodes CDR1 MNHNY and CDR2 SVGAGI (reference sequence). The V gene lost 6 bases and the J gene lost 5 bases, with 18 bases spanning the gap. The CDR3 nucleotides are TGTGCCAGCAGAGAACGGCTCTCGAGCCTAGATACGCAGTATTTT. Residues: CASRERLSSLDTQYF.

The chain combines TRBV6-5 with TRBJ2-1; a weak D match, TRBD2 (6 bases). CDR1 MNHEY and CDR2 SVGAGI come from the germline V gene. V was clipped by 4 bases and J by 7 bases, with 17 bases between them. The CDR3 consists of 15 residues. The CDR3: CASSSPTRAQNEQFF. The CDR3, as DNA: TGTGCCAGCAGTTCGCCGACTAGGGCTCAGAATGAGCAGTTCTTC.